These 8 T cell receptor beta chains share one sample of origin, sequenced in a study of T cells after yellow fever vaccination. TCRdb re-analysed the 5' RACE reads in MiXCR, keeping a single row per CDR3 protein. The profile shows about 210,000 distinct CDR3 sequences, around 6.7% of them singletons. Sample: CD4+ T cells sorted from PBMCs, taken on the day of the yellow fever booster vaccination. Source of these receptors: a man younger than 40 who received the YFV17D yellow fever vaccine.

This chain joins TRBV4-3 and TRBJ2-4, with a tentative D call TRBD2 (5 bases). The CDR3 has 17 amino acids. Trimming cost V 0 bases and J 2 bases, with 14 bases left between them. Germline V CDR1 and CDR2: LGHNA, YSLEER. CDR3 sequence (DNA): TGCGCCAGCAGCCAAGATTTGGGTGTCGGGACCAAAAACATTCAGTACTTC. Its protein is CASSQDLGVGTKNIQYF.

This clonotype has a handful of counts. This chain joins TRBV5-1 and TRBJ2-1; the match to TRBD2 covers 7 bases. This CDR3 spans 16 amino acids. Germline V gives CDR1 SGHRS, CDR2 YFSETQ. V shed 3 bases and J 4 bases; nucleotides not matched to a gene: 10. The CDR3 loop reads CASSSYLAGAYNEQFF. CDR3 in DNA: TGCGCCAGCAGCTCCTACTTGGCGGGAGCGTACAATGAGCAGTTCTTC.

This clonotype was found many times. The chain employs TRBV6-5 and TRBJ2-2; D might be TRBD2 (6 bases). Trimming cost V 4 bases and J 6 bases, with 18 bases left between them. The CDR3 is made up of 16 amino acids. Germline values: CDR1 MNHEY, CDR2 SVGAGI. CDR3 coding DNA: TGTGCCAGCAGTTTCAAAGTCAGCGGGCGCCCCGGGGAGCTGTTTTTT. Its protein product is CASSFKVSGRPGELFF.

The chain combines TRBV19 with TRBJ2-7, with D perhaps matching TRBD1 (5 bases). Trimming shortened V by 6 bases and J by 1 base, and 25 bases separated the two germline ends. Germline CDR1 and CDR2: LNHDA and SQIVND (reference sequence). CDR3 length equals 18 residues. The CDR3 sequence: CASSKLNAWGKQSYEQYF. In nucleotides, the CDR3 is TGTGCCAGTAGCAAGCTGAACGCATGGGGCAAACAATCCTACGAGCAGTACTTC.

There are a few counts of this clonotype. V gene TRBV5-1 combines with J gene TRBJ1-1; tentatively, D is TRBD1 (5 bases). This CDR3 is built from 16 residues. Germline-derived CDR1 and CDR2 are SGHRS and YFSETQ. The V end was cut by 9 bases, the J end by 0 bases, with 21 bases between. CDR3 residues: CANQPVGLGMNTEAFF. The CDR3 DNA is TGCGCCAACCAACCTGTGGGACTAGGAATGAACACTGAAGCTTTCTTT.

This clonotype came up a few times. The genes are TRBV7-3 and TRBJ2-5; D is tentatively TRBD1 or TRBD2 (5 bases each). Per germline, CDR1 SGHTA and CDR2 FQGTGA. Deletions cut 1 base from V and 1 base from J, with 10 bases between. CDR3 size: 15 residues. DNA for the CDR3: TGTGCCAGCAGCTTAATTAAGGGGAGCCAAGAGACCCAGTACTTC. Its protein product is CASSLIKGSQETQYF.

This clonotype appeared a few times. V gene TRBV20-1 combines with J gene TRBJ2-5; unclear D gene. Germline loops: CDR1 DFQATT, CDR2 SNEGSKA (reference sequence). The CDR3 consists of 13 residues. Trimming left V 3 bases short and J 5 bases short, with 13 bases between. CDR3 DNA: TGCAGTGCTAGTATCCATAAGCAGGAGACCCAGTACTTC. Translated, it gives CSASIHKQETQYF.

This clonotype came up many times. V usage is TRBV12-3 or TRBV12-4 and J usage is TRBJ1-1; no definite D call. The V end was cut by 4 bases, the J end by 5 bases, with 8 bases between. CDR3 size: 12 residues. This CDR3 is CASSSPGTEAFF. In nucleotides, the CDR3 is TGTGCCAGCAGTTCCCCGGGGACTGAAGCTTTCTTT.